These 24 T cell receptor beta chains were sequenced from one sample in a study of tumor-infiltrating lymphocytes in primary liver carcinoma. Germline DNA was extracted too, while blood RNA derived from unsorted whole blood. TCR beta cDNA was made from approximately 500 ng total RNA with a constant-region primer. For TCR beta, libraries were produced by three nested multiplex PCR rounds using slightly modified ARM-PCR. TRBV1-TRBV30 forward primers paired with a C-beta reverse primer drove the first two PCR rounds, roughly 10 cycles each. TCRdb ran MiXCR on the multiplex PCR reads and lists one entry per CDR3 protein. Seen here are some 180,000 distinct CDR3 sequences, roughly three fifths observed once, and the top ten hold approximately 67%. The sequencing input was peripheral blood. These TCRs come from a man aged 40-49 years with primary liver carcinoma and hepatitis B virus infection.

This sequence joins TRBV4-1 and TRBJ2-1; TRBD2 aligns across 7 bases. The CDR3 is made up of 15 amino acids. Trimming at V came to 0 bases and at J to 5 bases, leaving 4 bases not matched to a gene. CDR1 is MGHRA, CDR2 YSYEKL, per germline. CDR3 sequence reads: CASSQDGLADNEQFF. CDR3 DNA: TGCGCCAGCAGCCAAGACGGCCTAGCGGACAATGAGCAGTTCTTC.

As concerns this clonotype: This clone may be a read error of a much larger clone one base away. The chain uses TRBV12-3 or TRBV12-4 and TRBJ2-5; D is unclear. The germline V and J ends were trimmed by 10 bases and 4 bases, with 13 bases remaining between them. The CDR3 extends over 12 amino acids. This CDR3 is CAISPSAETQYF. CDR3 DNA: TGTGCCATCAGCCCGTCTGCAGAGACCCAGTACTTC.

In its sample, this clonotype was seen once. Since a much larger clone is just one base distant, this may be a read error. This chain joins TRBV29-1 and TRBJ1-2, with a weak D call TRBD1 (5 bases). Germline CDR1 SQVTM, CDR2 ANQGSEA. The ends were cut back, 4 bases at V and 12 bases at J, with 24 bases in the middle. The CDR3 length is 14 residues. The CDR3 region has the DNA TGCAGCGTTGTCCGCGACGAATCTGACCGGGGCCACACCTTC. This encodes CSVVRDESDRGHTF.

The table lists this clonotype with a few counts. The chain carries TRBV11-2 and TRBJ1-4, with a possible D match to TRBD1 (5 bases). CDR1 is SGHAT and CDR2 is FQNNGV in the germline V gene. The CDR3 contains 13 residues. Trimming pared 4 bases from V and 7 bases from J, leaving 10 bases between. CDR3 residues: CASSWGASEKLFF. In DNA form, the CDR3 reads TGTGCCAGCAGCTGGGGCGCCTCTGAAAAACTGTTTTTT.

Regarding this clonotype: The junction differs from germline at one of its ends, possibly a read error. V is TRBV7-8 and J is TRBJ2-3, with D perhaps matching TRBD1 (6 bases). The CDR3 is 13 amino acids. Germline V gives CDR1 SGHVS, CDR2 FQNEAQ. The CDR3 nucleotides are TGTACCAGCAGCTTGTTCAGGGGCGATACGCAGTATTTT. Translation gives CTSSLFRGDTQYF. The entire variable domain, with the rest obtained from reference TRBV7-8 and TRBJ2-3, is as follows: GAGVSQSPRYKVAKRGQDVALRCDPISGHVSLFWYQQALGQGPEFLTYFQNEAQLDKSGLPSDRFFAERPEGSVSTLKIQRTQQEDSAVYLCTSSLFRGDTQYFGPGTRLTVL.

The table lists this clonotype with many counts. This chain joins TRBV29-1 and TRBJ1-3; 7 positions match TRBD1. This CDR3 contains 16 residues. With V trimmed by 8 bases and J by 4 bases, 17 bases remained unmatched. Germline CDR1 is SQVTM and CDR2 is ANQGSEA. This CDR3 reads CSRRDSHSLRGNTIYF. As DNA, the CDR3 is TGCAGCCGCCGGGACAGCCACTCCTTGAGAGGAAACACCATATATTTT.

This clonotype was seen ten or more times. The V call is TRBV11-2, the J call TRBJ2-1, with no clear D. Looked up from germline, CDR1 is SGHAT and CDR2 is FQNNGV. V was trimmed by 0 bases and J by 5 bases, leaving 5 bases between them. The CDR3 length is 13 residues. CDR3 bases: TGTGCCAGCAGCTTAGATCAAAACAATGAGCAGTTCTTC. Encoded protein: CASSLDQNNEQFF.

The rearrangement uses TRBV10-1 and TRBJ2-1, with D unclear. Trimming stripped 4 bases from V and 8 bases from J, with 6 bases between. The CDR3 has 11 amino acids. Germline CDR1 and CDR2: WNHNN and SYGVQD (reference sequence). The CDR3 region has the DNA TGCGCCAGCAGTGTTGACTATGAGCAGTTCTTC. Protein: CASSVDYEQFF.

The chain employs TRBV11-2 and TRBJ2-7, with 11 bases fitting TRBD1. V lost 6 bases and J lost 4; bases outside the gene matches: 14. Germline CDR1 SGHAT, CDR2 FQNNGV. This CDR3 contains 17 residues. The CDR3 nucleotides are TGTGCCAGCAGACACTCTCCGGGACAGGGGGGGAGGTACGAGCAGTACTTC. Protein sequence: CASRHSPGQGGRYEQYF.

The chain couples TRBV11-2 to TRBJ2-3; D unresolved. The germline gives CDR1 SGHAT, CDR2 FQNNGV. The V end lost 5 bases, the J end lost 6 bases, and 9 bases lay between the germline ends. There are 12 residues in the CDR3. CDR3 loop: CASSQDADTQYF. In nucleotides, the CDR3 is TGTGCCAGCAGCCAGGATGCGGATACGCAGTATTTT.

The gene calls are TRBV11-2 and TRBJ2-1, with a weak D call TRBD2 (5 bases). Looked up from germline, CDR1 is SGHAT and CDR2 is FQNNGV. Trimming removed 5 bases at V and 10 bases at J, with 21 bases between. This CDR3 is built from 15 residues. CDR3 nucleotides: TGTGCCAGCAGCCTCGTCCTTAGCGTGAGAGGGGAGCAGTTCTTC. It yields the protein CASSLVLSVRGEQFF.

Details on this clonotype: At one end the junction does not follow the germline gene, possibly because of a read error. The chain links TRBV11-3 to TRBJ2-1, with TRBD1 identical over 7 bases. Germline CDR1 SGHNT, CDR2 YENEEA. CDR3 length: 15 residues. CDR3 sequence: CASSNRGVIYNEQSF. The CDR3 DNA reads TGTGCCAGCAGCAACAGGGGCGTTATTTACAATGAGCAGTCCTTC.

As to this clonotype: This CDR3 is missing its conserved last phenylalanine or tryptophan, likely due to a read error. The gene calls are TRBV29-1 and TRBJ1-5; D call uncertain. CDR1 is SQVTM, CDR2 ANQGSEA, per germline. With 7 bases removed from V and 1 base from J, the gap between germline ends came to 14 bases. The CDR3 consists of 14 residues. The CDR3 protein is CSARGGESNQPQHY. CDR3 nucleotide sequence: TGCAGCGCCAGAGGTGGTGAGAGCAATCAGCCCCAGCATTAT.

In its sample, this clonotype was seen once. The chain carries TRBV11-2 and TRBJ2-5, with 8 bases aligning to TRBD2. This CDR3 has 20 amino acids. The V and J ends lost 11 bases and 4 bases, in that order; junction bases with no gene match: 30. Germline values: CDR1 SGHAT, CDR2 FQNNGV. CDR3 in amino acids: CACGSSLASGSYGRRETQYF. CDR3 coding DNA: TGTGCCTGCGGCTCTAGTCTGGCTAGCGGGTCGTACGGGAGGAGAGAGACCCAGTACTTC.

With regard to this clonotype: Given a much more abundant clone one base away, this may be a read error. The chain couples TRBV6-1 to TRBJ2-2; 9 bases are a match to TRBD2. The germline gives CDR1 MNHNS, CDR2 SASEGT. V was pared by 5 bases and J by 0 bases, with 10 bases of the junction left unmatched. CDR3 length: 18 residues. In nucleotides, the CDR3 is TGTGCCAGCAGTCTTTGTCTAGCGGGAAACGCGAACACCGGGGAGCTGTTTTTT. This gives the protein CASSLCLAGNANTGELFF.

About this clonotype: At one of its ends the junction is not consistent with the germline gene, which may arise from a read error. The V and J genes are TRBV12-3 or TRBV12-4 and TRBJ2-7; D tentatively fits TRBD1 or TRBD2 (6 bases each). CDR3 length: 12 amino acids. The CDR3 protein is CASSARGAEHYF. In nucleotides, the CDR3 is TGTGCCAGCAGTGCGAGGGGGGCCGAGCACTACTTC.

Of note for this clonotype: The conserved final phenylalanine or tryptophan is absent from the CDR3, which likely points to a read error. V gene TRBV11-2 combines with J gene TRBJ2-7; D uncertain. In germline, CDR1 is SGHAT, CDR2 FQNNGV. Trimming removed 4 bases at V and 9 bases at J, with 13 bases between. The CDR3 runs to 12 residues. CDR3 amino acids: CASSSGQIGQYI. CDR3 sequence (DNA): TGTGCCAGCAGCTCCGGCCAGATAGGGCAGTACATC.

Concerning this clonotype itself: Germline and junction disagree at one end, which may indicate a read error. The chain uses TRBV11-2 and TRBJ2-7; D unclear. This CDR3 comprises 14 residues. Germline V gives CDR1 SGHAT, CDR2 FQNNGV. The CDR3 DNA sequence: TGTTCCAGCAGCCCCCAAGGCGTACGATACGAGCAGTACTTC. Translating it yields CSSSPQGVRYEQYF. Together with reference TRBV11-2 and TRBJ2-7, the CDR3 gives the full variable domain: EAGVAQSPRYKIIEKRQSVAFWCNPISGHATLYWYQQILGQGPKLLIQFQNNGVVDDSQLPKDRFSAERLKGVDSTLKIQPAKLEDSAVYLCSSSPQGVRYEQYFGPGTRLTVT.

The genes are TRBV12-3 or TRBV12-4 and TRBJ2-5; perhaps TRBD2 as D (5 bases). The CDR3 length is 14 residues. Trimming took off 7 bases at V and 4 bases at J, with 16 bases between the two ends. CDR3 sequence reads: CASTTGSFGETQYF. The CDR3 nucleotides read TGTGCCAGCACCACGGGGAGCTTTGGAGAGACCCAGTACTTC.

This clonotype has a count of ten or more. The rearrangement uses TRBV29-1 and TRBJ2-3; no clear D gene. The CDR3 spans 11 residues. CDR1 and CDR2 (germline): SQVTM, ANQGSEA. V was clipped by 2 bases and J by 2 bases, with 2 bases between them. The CDR3 nucleotides read TGCAGCGTTGAAAACACAGATACGCAGTATTTT. It codes for CSVENTDTQYF.

This chain joins TRBV5-6 and TRBJ2-7; weak D call: TRBD1 (5 bases). Germline V gene data show CDR1 as SGHDT and CDR2 as YYEEEE. This CDR3 spans 13 amino acids. The V and J ends lost 4 bases and 3 bases respectively, with 11 bases between them. CDR3 sequence: CASSPGPDYEQYF. CDR3 nucleotides: TGTGCCAGCAGCCCAGGGCCGGACTACGAGCAGTACTTC.

At least ten counts were recorded for this clonotype. The V and J genes are TRBV11-2 and TRBJ2-1, with D unclear. The CDR3 covers 15 residues. The V end lost 2 bases, the J end lost 8 bases, and 16 bases lay between the germline ends. CDR1 SGHAT and CDR2 FQNNGV come from the germline V gene. The CDR3 loop reads CASSLTGSPFDEQFF. DNA for the CDR3: TGTGCCAGCAGCTTAACTGGGTCTCCTTTCGATGAGCAGTTCTTC.

A remark on this clonotype: The junction differs from germline at one of its ends, possibly a read error. This chain joins TRBV29-1 and TRBJ2-2; possible D gene TRBD2, 7 bases. Germline V lookup: CDR1 SQVTM, CDR2 ANQGSEA. CDR3 length equals 15 residues. The CDR3 sequence: CSVEDAAGAPGGLLF. CDR3 DNA: TGCAGCGTAGAAGACGCCGCGGGAGCCCCCGGGGGGCTGCTTTTT.

On this clonotype: At one end, the junction sequence differs from germline, possibly due to a read error. V usage is TRBV7-9 and J usage is TRBJ2-1; D might be TRBD1 or TRBD2, each matching 5 bases. CDR1 is SEHNR and CDR2 is FQNEAQ in the germline V gene (reference sequence). The CDR3 consists of 15 residues. The CDR3: CASSRGTGDYNEQLF. The CDR3 DNA is TGTGCCAGCAGCAGAGGTACAGGAGACTACAATGAGCAGTTGTTC.